Each of the 20 T cell receptor beta chains below was sequenced from the same sample in a study of vaccination and CD4 T cells after COVID-19. The antigens these receptors bind are not known. This sample's treatment: roughly 10-day PBMC culture with coronavirus spike peptide pools or control peptides (ViraFEST assay). The Oncomine TCR Beta short-read assay was what sequenced the DNA obtained from cultured CD4+ T cells. MiXCR, applied by TCRdb to the PCR reads, yields one record per CDR3 protein. The sample yields fewer than 4,000 distinct CDR3 sequences, around 80% seen once. Source material: CD4+ T cells from blood, cultured in vitro. The source of these receptors is a human donor who had recovered from COVID-19.

V gene TRBV27 combines with J gene TRBJ1-5, with D perhaps TRBD1 (6 bases). Germline CDR1 is MNHEY and CDR2 is SMNVEV (reference sequence). The CDR3 length is 17 residues. V was clipped by 1 base and J by 3 bases, with 16 bases between them. CDR3 region: CASSLYGRGAHNQPQHF. CDR3 nucleotides: TGTGCCAGCAGTTTATATGGTCGGGGGGCTCACAATCAGCCCCAGCATTTT.

This clonotype was found a few times. The V gene is TRBV3-1, the J gene TRBJ2-1; 9 bases agree with TRBD1. This CDR3 contains 14 residues. Germline V gene sequence: CDR1 LGHDT, CDR2 YNNKEL (reference sequence). The V segment lost 3 bases and the J segment 15 bases; nucleotides outside the gene matches: 12. Written as DNA, the CDR3 is TGTGCCAGCAGCCAGGATCTTCCGGGACAGGGACGGTTCTTC. Translation: CASSQDLPGQGRFF.

V gene TRBV7-9 combines with J gene TRBJ2-7; TRBD1 agrees at 7 bases. V shed 5 bases and J 3 bases; nucleotides not matched to a gene: 4. Germline CDR1 reads SEHNR; CDR2 reads FQNEAQ (reference sequence). This CDR3 is built from 13 residues. For the CDR3, the DNA is TGTGCCAGCAGCCTCTCAGGGGGCTACGAGCAGTACTTC. This sequence encodes CASSLSGGYEQYF.

The chain couples TRBV7-3 to TRBJ2-2, with D uncertain. Looked up from germline, CDR1 is SGHTA and CDR2 is FQGTGA. V shed 1 base and J shed 0 bases, with 6 bases lying between them. The CDR3 sequence is 15 residues long. CDR3 sequence (DNA): TGTGCCAGCAGCTTAAGACGGGCGAACACCGGGGAGCTGTTTTTT. This encodes CASSLRRANTGELFF.

This clonotype has just one count. This rearrangement joins TRBV20-1 to TRBJ2-7, with 11 bases lining up with TRBD1. The CDR3 is made up of 14 amino acids. J gave up 3 bases and V 6 bases, and 7 bases lay outside the gene matches. The germline gives CDR1 DFQATT, CDR2 SNEGSKA (reference sequence). CDR3 sequence (DNA): TGCAGTGCCATCCGTGGGACAGGGGGCTACGAGCAGTACTTC. Its translation is CSAIRGTGGYEQYF.

The rearrangement links TRBV28 to TRBJ1-5; possible D gene TRBD1, 6 bases. The CDR3 extends over 18 amino acids. Germline assignment: CDR1 MDHEN and CDR2 SYDVKM. Between the trimmed V and J ends, which lost 5 bases and 5 bases, there was a span of 25 bases. The CDR3 DNA reads TGTGCCAGCAGTCGGACGGGACAAGGAAGGGCGGTCGATCAGCCCCAGCATTTT. This encodes CASSRTGQGRAVDQPQHF.

This clonotype is deemed hyperexpanded. The V call is TRBV27, the J call TRBJ2-7; D may be TRBD2 (6 bases). V lost 6 bases and J 3 bases, leaving 18 bases between the germline ends. The CDR3 sequence is 15 residues long. Germline CDR1 reads MNHEY; CDR2 reads SMNVEV (reference sequence). The CDR3 DNA reads TGTGCCAGCAGGCGTAGGTTGGATAGCGGCTACGAGCAGTACTTC. It is translated as CASRRRLDSGYEQYF.

The chain joins TRBV27 to TRBJ1-1; D perhaps matches TRBD1 (6 bases). The germline gives CDR1 MNHEY, CDR2 SMNVEV (reference sequence). Trimming pared 6 bases from V and 0 bases from J, leaving 11 bases between. CDR3 length: 14 amino acids. CDR3 protein: CASRIQGMNTEAFF. The DNA for the CDR3 is TGTGCCAGCAGAATACAGGGTATGAACACTGAAGCTTTCTTT.

Remarks on this clonotype: Since a much larger clone is just one base distant, this may be a read error. This sequence joins TRBV6-1 and TRBJ2-5; 11 nucleotides align to TRBD2. With V trimmed by 6 bases and J by 2 bases, 5 bases remained unmatched. CDR1 is MNHNS, CDR2 SASEGT, per germline. The CDR3 sequence is 15 residues long. Here the CDR3 DNA reads TGTGCCAGCAGGGTTAGCGGGGGGGCGCAAGAGACCCAGTACTTC. It codes for CASRVSGGAQETQYF.

The genes are TRBV7-2 and TRBJ2-7, with TRBD2 matching over 8 bases. The CDR3 runs to 15 residues. Germline trimming cut 1 base from V and 2 bases from J; bases unmatched to any gene: 4. Germline V gene sequence: CDR1 SGHTA, CDR2 FQGNSA. CDR3 sequence reads: CASSLGRGDPYEQYF. The CDR3 bases are TGTGCCAGCAGCTTAGGGCGGGGGGATCCCTACGAGCAGTACTTC.

V usage is TRBV7-9 and J usage is TRBJ1-5; a weak D match, TRBD1 (6 bases). Germline V gene sequence: CDR1 SEHNR, CDR2 FQNEAQ (reference sequence). V was pared by 3 bases and J by 7 bases, with 10 bases between. The CDR3 is made up of 13 amino acids. The CDR3: CASSLQGLQPQHF. In DNA, the CDR3 is TGTGCCAGCAGCTTGCAGGGGTTACAGCCCCAGCATTTT. The full variable domain, with the rest looked up from reference TRBV7-9 and TRBJ1-5, is DTGVSQNPRHKITKRGQNVTFRCDPISEHNRLYWYRQTLGQGPEFLTYFQNEAQLEKSRLLSDRFSAERPKGSFSTLEIQRTEQGDSAMYLCASSLQGLQPQHFGDGTRLSIL.

The chain employs TRBV5-1 and TRBJ2-3; D not resolved. Germline CDR1 reads SGHRS; CDR2 reads YFSETQ. The ends were cut back, 0 bases at V and 5 bases at J, with 7 bases in the middle. The length of the CDR3 is 13 residues. The CDR3 nucleotides read TGCGCCAGCAGCTTGGCCCAGTTAGATACGCAGTATTTT. Its protein product is CASSLAQLDTQYF.

The chain is built from TRBV6-2 or TRBV6-3 and TRBJ1-1; possible D gene TRBD1, 5 bases. Trimming shortened V by 4 bases and J by 1 base, and 22 bases separated the two germline ends. The CDR3 runs 18 residues. Per the germline V gene, CDR1 is MNHEY and CDR2 is SVGEGT. The DNA of the CDR3 is TGTGCCAGCAGTTTCCAGGGATGGCGCGTCGTCGGGAACACTGAAGCTTTCTTT. Translating it yields CASSFQGWRVVGNTEAFF.

This clonotype appeared a few times. The chain uses TRBV11-1 and TRBJ1-1, with 7 positions matching TRBD1. This CDR3 spans 17 amino acids. V shed 0 bases and J 0 bases; nucleotides not matched to a gene: 7. Germline assignment: CDR1 SGHAT and CDR2 FQDESV (reference sequence). The DNA of the CDR3 is TGTGCCAGCAGCTTAGCGGCTTTGACAGGGATGAACACTGAAGCTTTCTTT. This translates into CASSLAALTGMNTEAFF.

This sequence joins TRBV19 and TRBJ2-5; possible D gene TRBD2, 6 bases. This CDR3 is 13 amino acids long. The ends were cut back, 3 bases at V and 10 bases at J, with 15 bases in the middle. Germline-derived CDR1 and CDR2 are LNHDA and SQIVND (reference sequence). CDR3 bases: TGTGCCAGTAGTATGGGCGGAGGCGGGATCCAGTACTTC. It translates to CASSMGGGGIQYF.

The rearrangement uses TRBV2 and TRBJ1-1; D perhaps matches TRBD1 (5 bases). Germline V lookup: CDR1 SNHLY, CDR2 FYNNEI. Trimming left V 7 bases short and J 3 bases short, with 15 bases between. The CDR3 extends over 14 amino acids. CDR3 DNA sequence: TGTGCCAGCAAGGGGCAGGGTCCATACACTGAAGCTTTCTTT. The encoded protein is CASKGQGPYTEAFF.

This clonotype is medium-sized by share. The chain has TRBV5-1 and TRBJ2-3, with D tentatively TRBD1 or TRBD2 (5 bases each). Trimming took 6 bases from V and 2 from J, leaving 19 bases between them. Germline CDR1 SGHRS, CDR2 YFSETQ. This CDR3 has 16 amino acids. The CDR3 region is CASNGGTRQNTDTQYF. CDR3 in DNA: TGCGCCAGCAATGGGGGTACTAGACAGAACACAGATACGCAGTATTTT.

This clonotype was found once. This sequence joins TRBV19 and TRBJ1-5; D is possibly TRBD1 (6 bases). V was pared by 3 bases and J by 6 bases, with 15 bases between. The germline CDR1 and CDR2 sequences are LNHDA and SQIVND (reference sequence). The CDR3 totals 15 residues. CDR3 nucleotide sequence: TGTGCCAGTAGTATGCGGGGGCTGTACGCTCAGCCCCAGCATTTT. This encodes CASSMRGLYAQPQHF.

The chain recombines TRBV7-9 with TRBJ1-2; D possibly corresponds to TRBD1 (5 bases). Germline CDR1 reads SEHNR; CDR2 reads FQNEAQ (reference sequence). This CDR3 region has 14 residues. V was pared by 5 bases and J by 0 bases, with 10 bases between. The CDR3: CASSQGTANYGYTF. The DNA of the CDR3 is TGTGCCAGCAGCCAAGGGACCGCTAACTATGGCTACACCTTC.

The chain combines TRBV19 with TRBJ2-4; D remains unclear. The germline V gene encodes CDR1 LNHDA and CDR2 SQIVND (reference sequence). V lost 8 bases, J lost 1 base, and 9 bases lay in between. The CDR3 is made up of 13 amino acids. DNA of the CDR3: TGTGCCAGTCCCGACCTGGCCAAAAACATTCAGTACTTC. The encoded protein is CASPDLAKNIQYF.